The sample holds many counts of the clone carrying this T cell receptor (beta chain). This entry belongs to a study of spatial heterogeneity in lung cancer. CDR3 size: 15 residues. Per the germline V gene, CDR1 is SGHVS and CDR2 is FQNEAQ. V lost 8 bases to trimming and J lost 0 bases; unmatched junction nucleotides: 9. Time point defined: sample taken at primary tumor resection. Tumor, nontumor lung or frozen PBMC supplied whole RNA, sequenced without sorting. TCRdb processed the 5' RACE reads anew with MiXCR; each CDR3 protein has one entry. This sample yields under 75,000 distinct CDR3 sequences, of which more than 10% are seen a single time; 7.2% belongs to the top ten.

The TCR sequence derives from a male donor with early-stage non-small cell lung cancer. Sequences were derived from PBMCs, sampled at surgery. The chain carries TRBV7-8 and TRBJ2-7; 8 nucleotides agree with TRBD2. This CDR3 reads CASSFGGVNSYEQYF. The CDR3 DNA reads as TGTGCCAGCTCCTTCGGGGGGGTCAACTCCTACGAGCAGTACTTC.